This TCR beta chain was found in a study of response to subunit inactivated influenza vaccine. This clonotype has ten or more counts. Its antigen is not identified. There are 13 residues in the CDR3. Germline V gene sequence: CDR1 SGHTA, CDR2 FQGTGA. Trimming stripped 2 bases from V and 1 base from J, with 4 bases between. Points from the study as a whole: Every seasonal influenza vaccination brings in few new T cells, the authors suggested.

TCRdb ran MiXCR on the RT-PCR reads and lists one entry per CDR3 protein. The sample includes a few hundred thousand distinct CDR3 sequences, 11% seen only once; the top ten take about an eighth. This TCR was sampled from a man aged 50-59 years who received an inactivated influenza vaccine. This rearrangement joins TRBV7-3 to TRBJ2-3; unclear D gene. The sample here was PBMCs from blood, taken about 40 days after vaccination. This chain's CDR3 is CASSLWGTDTQYF. CDR3 sequence (DNA): TGTGCCAGCAGCTTATGGGGCACAGATACGCAGTATTTT.